These 10 T cell receptor beta chains were all obtained from the same sample, sequenced in a study of blood T cells in healthy people across ages. A second roughly 7 to 12 cycle PCR used barcoded and J-beta primers. MiXCR, applied by TCRdb to the 5' RACE reads, yields one record per CDR3 protein. The table has more than 600,000 distinct CDR3 sequences, around 25% seen once. The data were also submitted as part of a second study, on T cells of mothers and their children.

Sequencing used blood. Receptor source: a boy aged 10-17 years in good health.

As concerns this clonotype: One junction end disagrees with the germline gene, perhaps due to a read error. The chain employs TRBV6-5 and TRBJ1-6; 7 nucleotides align to TRBD1. The CDR3 length is 15 residues. CDR1 is MNHEY and CDR2 is SVGAGI in the germline V gene. The CDR3 bases are TGTGCCGGCAGTTACTCACAGGGGTCCAATTCACCCCTCCACTTT. The encoded protein is CAGSYSQGSNSPLHF.

This clonotype was seen a handful of times. The V and J genes are TRBV24-1 and TRBJ1-2; D is perhaps TRBD1 (6 bases). Trimming took 4 bases from V and 2 from J, leaving 10 bases between them. The CDR3 loop spans 14 amino acids. CDR1 is KGHDR and CDR2 is SFDVKD in the germline V gene. The CDR3 reads CATSEPTGNYGYTF. As DNA, the CDR3 is TGTGCCACCAGTGAGCCCACAGGGAACTATGGCTACACCTTC.

This clonotype has only a few counts. V gene TRBV10-3 combines with J gene TRBJ2-1, with D maybe TRBD2 (6 bases). The V gene's germline CDR1 is ENHRY and CDR2 SYGVKD. The V end was cut by 4 bases, the J end by 12 bases, with 13 bases between. The CDR3 has 12 residues. This CDR3 is CAISVTNGGQFF. CDR3 sequence (DNA): TGTGCCATCAGTGTGACGAACGGGGGGCAGTTCTTC.

This chain uses TRBV12-3 or TRBV12-4 with TRBJ1-4, with 7 bases matching TRBD1. V was pared by 6 bases and J by 3 bases, with 4 bases of the junction left unmatched. CDR3 size: 14 residues. The CDR3 nucleotides are TGTGCCAGCAGACGGGACAGCCCTAATGAAAAACTGTTTTTT. It is translated as CASRRDSPNEKLFF.

This clonotype came up a few times. J is TRBJ2-1 and V is TRBV9, with 10 bases aligning to TRBD2. After removal of 3 bases from V and 6 bases from J, the junction contained 6 bases not matched to a gene. Germline V gene data show CDR1 as SGDLS and CDR2 as YYNGEE. This CDR3 has 15 residues. The CDR3 loop is CASSGDSGGPNEQFF. The CDR3 bases are TGTGCCAGCAGCGGTGATAGCGGGGGGCCCAATGAGCAGTTCTTC.

The V gene is TRBV5-6, the J gene TRBJ2-5; 9 bases line up with TRBD2. The J call may be faulty, since TRBJ2-1 better matches the DNA end. Germline V gene lookup returns CDR1 SGHDT and CDR2 YYEEEE. The CDR3 covers 14 residues. The CDR3 nucleotides are TGTGCCAGCAGCCTTAGCGGGAGATCGAATGAGCAGTTCTTC. Its protein product is CASSLSGRSNEQFF.

The chain employs TRBV28 and TRBJ2-3; D is possibly TRBD2 (8 bases). The V and J ends lost 6 bases and 3 bases respectively, with 25 bases between them. Germline-derived CDR1 and CDR2 are MDHEN and SYDVKM. This CDR3 is built from 18 residues. CDR3 region: CASREWSGGPGGTDTQYF. CDR3 nucleotides: TGTGCCAGCAGGGAATGGTCGGGAGGGCCAGGGGGGACAGATACGCAGTATTTT.

The chain uses TRBV5-6 and TRBJ2-5, with 7 bases lining up with TRBD2. Unmatched junction bases numbered 6, after V lost 5 bases and J lost 5 bases. This CDR3 has 13 amino acids. Germline-derived CDR1 and CDR2 are SGHDT and YYEEEE. The CDR3 sequence is CASSERGGETQYF. The CDR3 DNA follows: TGTGCCAGCAGTGAGCGGGGAGGGGAGACCCAGTACTTC.

This clonotype was detected only a few times. The chain links TRBV7-9 to TRBJ2-5; D is unclear. The J call may be incorrect, as the DNA end agrees better with TRBJ2-1. CDR1 is SEHNR and CDR2 is FQNEAQ in the germline V gene (reference sequence). This CDR3 contains 15 residues. The CDR3 reads CASSLLWGLDNEQFF. CDR3 bases: TGTGCCAGCAGCTTACTGTGGGGTTTGGACAATGAGCAGTTCTTC.

This clonotype has just a few counts. The chain recombines TRBV7-2 with TRBJ1-1; 7 bases map to TRBD1. The V and J ends lost 5 bases and 10 bases, in that order; junction bases with no gene match: 13. Per the germline V gene, CDR1 is SGHTA and CDR2 is FQGNSA. This CDR3 has 14 residues. CDR3 region: CASSPNRGALGAFF. The CDR3 DNA sequence: TGTGCCAGCAGCCCCAACAGGGGAGCGTTGGGAGCTTTCTTT.